The 23 T cell receptor beta chains given below trace back to one sample, sequenced in a study of blood T cell repertoires in COVID-19. Sequencing was performed with immunoSEQ multiplex PCR; in TCRdb, only in-frame clones are kept and a portion is missing. The sample has about 220,000 clones, about 83% seen once. Sequenced: PBMCs or T cells enriched from blood (not recorded which). Receptors were obtained from a woman between 45 and 60 years old who had been exposed to COVID-19.

The chain uses TRBV27 and TRBJ2-2; 15 bases line up with TRBD2. The germline gives CDR1 MNHEY, CDR2 SMNVEV (reference sequence). This CDR3 has 17 residues. Trimming removed 8 bases from V and 4 bases from J; junction bases left unmatched: 8. CDR3 nucleotide sequence: TGTGCCAGCCGGGGGACTAGCGGGGGGCTAAGCACCGGGGAGCTGTTTTTT. It yields the protein CASRGTSGGLSTGELFF.

This chain connects TRBV7-9 to TRBJ1-1, with D unclear. Germline V gene sequence: CDR1 SEHNR, CDR2 FQNEAQ (reference sequence). Trimming took 2 bases from V and 0 from J, leaving 13 bases between them. The CDR3 contains 16 residues. The CDR3 DNA reads TGTGCCAGCAGCTTAAGCCGATCCACCCTGAACACTGAAGCTTTCTTT. Its translation is CASSLSRSTLNTEAFF.

This chain connects TRBV5-4 to TRBJ2-3, with 9 bases fitting TRBD1. Trimming cost V 3 bases and J 1 base; bases outside gene matches: 3. The CDR3 loop spans 15 amino acids. The germline gives CDR1 SGHNT, CDR2 YYREEE (reference sequence). CDR3 nucleotides: TGTGCCAGCAGCTGGGGACAGGGTCGCACAGATACGCAGTATTTT. Residues: CASSWGQGRTDTQYF.

J is TRBJ1-2 and V is TRBV19, with a tentative D call TRBD1 (5 bases). The germline V gene encodes CDR1 LNHDA and CDR2 SQIVND (reference sequence). The CDR3 totals 13 residues. The ends were cut back, 5 bases at V and 4 bases at J, with 11 bases in the middle. CDR3 nucleotides: TGTGCCAGTAGTCTCCGGACAAGCTATGGCTACACCTTC. This encodes CASSLRTSYGYTF.

The chain carries TRBV12-3 or TRBV12-4 and TRBJ2-2; 8 positions agree with TRBD2. The CDR3 runs 13 residues. The junction had 5 bases not matched to a gene; V was cut back by 11 bases and J by 3 bases. CDR3: CASGGGHTGELFF. The CDR3 DNA is TGTGCCTCCGGGGGGGGTCACACCGGGGAGCTGTTTTTT.

The chain has TRBV19 and TRBJ1-5; D call uncertain. The CDR3 length is 13 residues. V was pared by 7 bases and J by 5 bases, with 12 bases between. Germline lookup yields CDR1 LNHDA and CDR2 SQIVND (reference sequence). CDR3 protein: CASNLQVDQPQHF. The DNA of the CDR3 is TGTGCCAGTAACTTGCAGGTCGATCAGCCCCAGCATTTT.

The rearrangement joins TRBV10-1 to TRBJ2-7; 10 nucleotides align to TRBD1. The V gene end was trimmed by 3 bases and the J gene end by 4 bases; junction bases not matched to a gene: 3. The CDR3 loop spans 14 amino acids. From germline, CDR1 is WNHNN and CDR2 SYGVQD (reference sequence). The CDR3 DNA sequence: TGCGCCAGCAGTGAAAGGACAGGGGGTTACGAGCAGTACTTC. Translated: CASSERTGGYEQYF.

The rearrangement joins TRBV9 to TRBJ1-3; 7 bases match TRBD1. The V segment lost 0 bases and the J segment 2 bases; nucleotides outside the gene matches: 5. The CDR3 loop spans 16 amino acids. Germline V gives CDR1 SGDLS, CDR2 YYNGEE. This CDR3 reads CASSVVPGGTGNTIYF. The CDR3, as DNA: TGTGCCAGCAGCGTAGTACCAGGGGGGACTGGAAACACCATATATTTT. Using reference TRBV9 and TRBJ1-3 for the parts outside the CDR3, the full variable domain is DSGVTQTPKHLITATGQRVTLRCSPRSGDLSVYWYQQSLDQGLQFLIQYYNGEERAKGNILERFSAQQFPDLHSELNLSSLELGDSALYFCASSVVPGGTGNTIYFGEGSWLTVV.

The chain combines TRBV6-5 with TRBJ2-1; 9 nucleotides align to TRBD2. The CDR3 has 15 amino acids. V trimming: 5 bases; J trimming: 7 bases; junction bases outside the gene matches: 9. Per germline, CDR1 MNHEY and CDR2 SVGAGI. Here the CDR3 reads CASSRLAAGRNEQFF. DNA for the CDR3: TGTGCCAGCAGTCGACTAGCGGCGGGAAGGAATGAGCAGTTCTTC.

CDR3 DNA: TGCGCCAGCAGCTTGGGACTGCTCGAAGGGACCCAGTACTTC. This translates into CASSLGLLEGTQYF. The V and J genes are TRBV5-1 and TRBJ2-5; D is ambiguous. In germline, CDR1 is SGHRS, CDR2 YFSETQ. V was cut by 0 bases and J by 7 bases, with 13 bases left in between. The length of the CDR3 is 14 residues. Combining the CDR3 with reference TRBV5-1 and TRBJ2-5 gives the whole variable domain KAGVTQTPRYLIKTRGQQVTLSCSPISGHRSVSWYQQTPGQGLQFLFEYFSETQRNKGNFPGRFSGRQFSNSRSEMNVSTLELGDSALYLCASSLGLLEGTQYFGPGTRLLVL.

This clone was recorded a few times. The chain is built from TRBV7-8 and TRBJ1-4; 7 bases match TRBD1. Germline CDR1 reads SGHVS; CDR2 reads FQNEAQ. Germline trimming cut 0 bases from V and 5 bases from J; bases unmatched to any gene: 3. The CDR3 totals 15 residues. CDR3 in DNA: TGTGCCAGCAGCTTAGCTGGGACAGTCAATGAAAAACTGTTTTTT. As protein: CASSLAGTVNEKLFF.

V and J are TRBV5-1 and TRBJ1-5, with 10 bases lining up with TRBD1. CDR1 SGHRS and CDR2 YFSETQ come from the germline V gene. J gave up 5 bases and V 0 bases, and 8 bases lay outside the gene matches. The CDR3 spans 17 residues. The CDR3 reads CASSLVSGQGRDQPQHF. DNA for the CDR3: TGCGCCAGCAGCTTGGTTTCGGGACAGGGGAGGGATCAGCCCCAGCATTTT.

V and J are TRBV11-2 and TRBJ1-2; a weak D match, TRBD1 (6 bases). From germline, CDR1 is SGHAT and CDR2 FQNNGV. This CDR3 region has 15 residues. Trimming took 7 bases from V and 4 from J, leaving 19 bases between them. The CDR3 DNA follows: TGTGCCAGCACTGTCTCGGGGGGGGCGAGCTATGGCTACACCTTC. Its translation: CASTVSGGASYGYTF.

The chain is built from TRBV7-2 and TRBJ1-2, with unresolved D. CDR3 length: 13 amino acids. V shed 1 base and J shed 7 bases, with 10 bases lying between them. Per germline, CDR1 SGHTA and CDR2 FQGNSA. CDR3 protein: CASSLDPGSGYTF. CDR3 nucleotides: TGTGCCAGCAGCTTAGATCCGGGTTCTGGCTACACCTTC. Variable domain in full (rest from reference TRBV7-2 and TRBJ1-2): GAGVSQSPSNKVTEKGKDVELRCDPISGHTALYWYRQSLGQGLEFLIYFQGNSAPDKSGLPSDRFSAERTGGSVSTLTIQRTQQEDSAVYLCASSLDPGSGYTFGSGTRLTVV.

The V call is TRBV24-1, the J call TRBJ2-1; 7 nucleotides agree with TRBD2. Germline V gene data show CDR1 as KGHDR and CDR2 as SFDVKD. The CDR3 runs to 15 residues. V lost 4 bases to trimming and J lost 4 bases; unmatched junction nucleotides: 6. The CDR3 reads CATSDRDYKYNEQFF. The CDR3 DNA sequence: TGTGCCACCAGTGACAGGGACTACAAATACAATGAGCAGTTCTTC.

Worth noting for this clone: Because it lacks the conserved phenylalanine or tryptophan at the end, this CDR3 is likely a read error. The limits of the CDR3 on the DNA are not certain, so only TCRdb's listed CDR3 is given. The chain is built from TRBV2 and TRBJ1-1; the table's TRBD1 call for D was not verified on the DNA. The germline V gene encodes CDR1 SNHLY and CDR2 FYNNEI. The CDR3 comprises 13 residues, both ends counted. The CDR3: CASSEARRTRILL.

The chain has TRBV7-9 and TRBJ1-3; D gene ambiguous. This CDR3 is 18 amino acids long. Trimming stripped 2 bases from V and 0 bases from J, with 17 bases between. Germline CDR1 is SEHNR and CDR2 is FQNEAQ (reference sequence). This CDR3 is CASSLTPRLMSSGNTIYF. As DNA, the CDR3 is TGTGCCAGCAGCTTAACCCCACGCCTCATGAGCTCTGGAAACACCATATATTTT.

For this clone: Distinct nucleotide sequences in the sample also encode this CDR3. This chain links TRBV5-1 with TRBJ1-1, with D possibly matching TRBD1 (6 bases). CDR1 SGHRS and CDR2 YFSETQ come from the germline V gene. Trimming left V 0 bases short and J 0 bases short, with 9 bases between. The CDR3 has 15 residues. The CDR3 loop is CASSLAGQLNTEAFF. In nucleotides, the CDR3 is TGCGCCAGCAGCTTGGCTGGACAGTTGAACACTGAAGCTTTCTTT.

In its sample, this clone was seen once. This chain uses TRBV10-3 with TRBJ1-2; no clear D gene. The germline CDR1 and CDR2 sequences are ENHRY and SYGVKD. V lost 9 bases to trimming and J lost 8 bases, with 16 bases between them. The CDR3 sequence is 12 residues long. Written as DNA, the CDR3 is TGTGCCATGGGAACGGGATTCGGGGGCTACACCTTC. Amino acid sequence: CAMGTGFGGYTF.

The chain carries TRBV5-4 and TRBJ2-3, with 8 bases lining up with TRBD2. Trimming removed 1 base from V and 1 base from J; junction bases left unmatched: 5. CDR3 length: 16 amino acids. Germline V CDR1 and CDR2: SGHNT, YYREEE (reference sequence). In nucleotides, the CDR3 is TGTGCCAGCAGCTTGTCAGGGCGGGGGGGCACAGATACGCAGTATTTT. It is translated as CASSLSGRGGTDTQYF.

This clone has just a few counts. The genes are TRBV15 and TRBJ1-1; D is perhaps TRBD1 (6 bases). Germline V gives CDR1 LNHNV, CDR2 YYDKDF (reference sequence). The CDR3 has 13 amino acids. V lost 4 bases and J lost 5, with 11 bases in between. CDR3 nucleotide sequence: TGTGCCACCAGCATAGGGGGGGGGACTGAAGCTTTCTTT. Encoded protein: CATSIGGGTEAFF.

This rearrangement joins TRBV12-3 or TRBV12-4 to TRBJ1-6; D is perhaps TRBD1 (5 bases). The CDR3 covers 13 residues. Trimming left V 4 bases short and J 8 bases short, with 9 bases between. The CDR3 protein is CASSSDRDSPLHF. The CDR3 region has the DNA TGTGCCAGCAGTTCCGACAGAGATTCACCCCTCCACTTT.

The chain links TRBV27 to TRBJ2-7; TRBD1 matches at 11 bases. Germline lookup yields CDR1 MNHEY and CDR2 SMNVEV (reference sequence). CDR3 size: 15 residues. Losses at the gene ends were 0 bases for V and 4 bases for J; bases not matched to a gene: 2. For the CDR3, the DNA is TGTGCCAGCAGTTTATCTGGGACAGGGGGGTACGAGCAGTACTTC. Its protein product is CASSLSGTGGYEQYF.